These 20 T cell receptor beta chains originate from one sample sequenced in a study of post-analysis software for immune sequencing data. Regarding the study as a whole: Relative to controls, patients had roughly five TRBV segments at higher frequency, with TRBV5-6, TRBV5-1 and TRBV20-1 among these.

Unique molecular identifiers were built into the TCR beta cDNA libraries. MiXCR, run by TCRdb on the PCR reads, gives a single entry per CDR3 protein. The sample holds almost 700,000 distinct CDR3 sequences, about 60% seen once. Antigens for these TCRs are unknown. Sequenced material: blood. The receptors were sampled from a girl aged 2-10 years with multiple sclerosis.

The V call is TRBV3-1, the J call TRBJ2-3, with D possibly TRBD2 on 5 matching bases. V was clipped by 7 bases and J by 1 base, with 12 bases between them. The CDR3 extends over 14 amino acids. Germline CDR1 reads LGHDT; CDR2 reads YNNKEL (reference sequence). The CDR3 coding sequence is TGTGCCAGCAACCGAGAAGCGGGCACAGATACGCAGTATTTT. Its protein product is CASNREAGTDTQYF.

The chain couples TRBV6-1 to TRBJ1-2; TRBD1 might be the D (5 bases). The CDR3 runs 14 residues. From germline, CDR1 is MNHNS and CDR2 SASEGT. With 0 bases removed from V and 4 bases from J, the gap between germline ends came to 9 bases. As DNA, the CDR3 is TGTGCCAGCAGTGAAGCAGTGGGGGGCTATGGCTACACCTTC. Protein product: CASSEAVGGYGYTF.

This chain connects TRBV6-2 or TRBV6-3 to TRBJ2-1, with 10 bases aligning to TRBD1. The CDR3 contains 14 residues. The V gene's germline CDR1 is MNHEY and CDR2 SVGEGT. V shed 6 bases and J 4 bases; nucleotides not matched to a gene: 3. The CDR3: CASRKGQGYNEQFF. The CDR3 DNA sequence: TGTGCCAGCAGGAAGGGACAGGGGTACAATGAGCAGTTCTTC.

The chain has TRBV30 and TRBJ2-1; TRBD2 aligns across 11 bases. The germline V gene has CDR1 GTSNPN and CDR2 SVGIG (reference sequence). This CDR3 is 15 amino acids long. CDR3 in amino acids: CRGTSGPSSYNEQFF. CDR3 coding DNA: TGTCGCGGGACTAGCGGCCCTAGCTCCTACAATGAGCAGTTCTTC. Complete variable domain (other parts from reference TRBV30 and TRBJ2-1): SQTIHQWPATLVQPVGSPLSLECTVEGTSNPNLYWYRQAAGRGLQLLFYSVGIGQISSEVPQNLSASRPQDRQFILSSKKLLLSDSGFYLCRGTSGPSSYNEQFFGPGTRLTVL.

This clonotype was picked up a small number of times. The gene calls are TRBV20-1 and TRBJ2-3; TRBD1 agrees at 9 bases. Germline V gene lookup returns CDR1 DFQATT and CDR2 SNEGSKA (reference sequence). This CDR3 has 14 amino acids. Losses at the gene ends were 7 bases for V and 6 bases for J; bases not matched to a gene: 11. CDR3 sequence reads: CSVPTGGVSDTQYF. In DNA, the CDR3 is TGCAGTGTCCCAACAGGGGGCGTAAGCGATACGCAGTATTTT.

In its sample, this clonotype was seen a few times. One junction end disagrees with the germline gene, perhaps due to a read error. The V gene is TRBV5-1, the J gene TRBJ2-1, with 11 bases lining up with TRBD2. CDR3 length equals 15 residues. Germline assignment: CDR1 SGHRS and CDR2 YFSETQ. For the CDR3, the DNA is TGTGCCAGCAGCGTTACTAGCGGGAGTTACAATGAGCAGTTCTTC. Protein product: CASSVTSGSYNEQFF. The whole variable domain, filled in from reference TRBV5-1 and TRBJ2-1, reads KAGVTQTPRYLIKTRGQQVTLSCSPISGHRSVSWYQQTPGQGLQFLFEYFSETQRNKGNFPGRFSGRQFSNSRSEMNVSTLELGDSALYLCASSVTSGSYNEQFFGPGTRLTVL.

V usage is TRBV5-1 and J usage is TRBJ2-7, with D maybe TRBD1 (5 bases). V shed 9 bases and J shed 1 base, with 14 bases lying between them. CDR1 and CDR2 from the germline V gene are SGHRS and YFSETQ. The CDR3 covers 13 residues. The CDR3 protein is CATARDWSYEQYF. The CDR3 nucleotides read TGCGCCACCGCCAGGGATTGGTCCTACGAGCAGTACTTC.

The chain employs TRBV7-9 and TRBJ2-3; 8 nucleotides line up with TRBD1. Per the germline V gene, CDR1 is SEHNR and CDR2 is FQNEAQ (reference sequence). CDR3 length: 17 residues. The V segment lost 4 bases and the J segment 0 bases; nucleotides outside the gene matches: 9. CDR3 DNA: TGTGCCAGCAGCTCCCCTCCGCAGGGGGCAAGCACAGATACGCAGTATTTT. Its translation: CASSSPPQGASTDTQYF.

V and J are TRBV7-2 and TRBJ1-2, with D hard to call. The CDR3 has 13 residues. Trimming stripped 4 bases from V and 5 bases from J, with 11 bases between. The germline CDR1 and CDR2 sequences are SGHTA and FQGNSA. The CDR3: CASSSTGFYGYTF. Here the CDR3 DNA reads TGTGCCAGCAGCTCCACGGGGTTTTATGGCTACACCTTC.

The chain recombines TRBV5-6 with TRBJ2-3, with D tentatively TRBD1 or TRBD2 (5 bases each). Trimming cost V 1 base and J 3 bases, with 21 bases left between them. CDR3 length: 18 residues. Germline V gene lookup returns CDR1 SGHDT and CDR2 YYEEEE. CDR3 DNA: TGTGCCAGCAGCTTGCAGGGAGAGACCGCGCCGAGTACAGATACGCAGTATTTT. Protein sequence: CASSLQGETAPSTDTQYF.

The chain is built from TRBV7-2 and TRBJ2-1; D remains ambiguous. The V end was cut by 2 bases, the J end by 6 bases, with 8 bases between. The CDR3 is made up of 13 amino acids. CDR1 is SGHTA, CDR2 FQGNSA, per germline. CDR3 in amino acids: CASSLPSINEQFF. DNA of the CDR3: TGTGCCAGCAGCTTACCCTCGATCAATGAGCAGTTCTTC.

This clonotype was seen more than once but under ten times. V and J are TRBV11-2 and TRBJ2-5, with 7 bases matching TRBD2. CDR3 length: 14 residues. The V gene's germline CDR1 is SGHAT and CDR2 FQNNGV. J was trimmed by 7 bases and V by 3 bases; bases with no gene match: 8. DNA for the CDR3: TGTGCCAGCAGCTTGATCGGGGGGTCCGGGACCCAGTACTTC. It specifies CASSLIGGSGTQYF.

The chain joins TRBV27 to TRBJ2-1; 7 bases map to TRBD2. Trimming cost V 5 bases and J 4 bases; bases outside gene matches: 2. The CDR3 is 13 amino acids. The germline gives CDR1 MNHEY, CDR2 SMNVEV (reference sequence). The DNA for the CDR3 is TGTGCCAGCAGTAACGGGGGGTACAATGAGCAGTTCTTC. Translation: CASSNGGYNEQFF.

In this sample, this clonotype turned up a few times. The chain couples TRBV29-1 to TRBJ2-3, with 10 nucleotides matching TRBD2. Germline CDR1 reads SQVTM; CDR2 reads ANQGSEA. V lost 4 bases to trimming and J lost 3 bases; unmatched junction nucleotides: 7. The CDR3 is 15 amino acids. CDR3 DNA: TGCAGCGTTGGAAGCACTAGCGGGACTACAGATACGCAGTATTTT. As protein: CSVGSTSGTTDTQYF.

V is TRBV11-1 and J is TRBJ2-3; 8 bases map to TRBD1. J gave up 3 bases and V 5 bases, and 10 bases lay outside the gene matches. The length of the CDR3 is 16 residues. Germline V gives CDR1 SGHAT, CDR2 FQDESV (reference sequence). CDR3 in amino acids: CASSVSGQGNTDTQYF. The CDR3 DNA reads as TGTGCCAGCAGCGTATCCGGACAGGGTAATACAGATACGCAGTATTTT.

The rearrangement links TRBV18 to TRBJ2-1; D unresolved. Per the germline V gene, CDR1 is KGHSH and CDR2 is LQKENI. The CDR3 spans 15 residues. V lost 2 bases, J lost 2 bases, and 10 bases lay in between. CDR3 loop: CASSPDWGPYNEQFF. The DNA of the CDR3 is TGTGCCAGCTCACCAGACTGGGGTCCCTACAATGAGCAGTTCTTC.

V and J are TRBV20-1 and TRBJ2-5; 12 bases line up with TRBD2. Germline trimming cut 5 bases from V and 5 bases from J; bases unmatched to any gene: 15. Germline values: CDR1 DFQATT, CDR2 SNEGSKA (reference sequence). The CDR3 is made up of 17 amino acids. The CDR3 loop reads CSASRGASGGAGETQYF. The DNA for the CDR3 is TGCAGTGCTTCCAGAGGTGCTAGCGGGGGGGCGGGGGAGACCCAGTACTTC.

This clonotype has only a few counts. V usage is TRBV20-1 and J usage is TRBJ2-1; possibly TRBD1 for D (6 bases). The CDR3 runs 14 residues. Deletions cut 0 bases from V and 6 bases from J, with 12 bases between. Germline CDR1 is DFQATT and CDR2 is SNEGSKA (reference sequence). The CDR3 DNA follows: TGCAGTGCTAGAGACGCCGACAGGATCAATGAGCAGTTCTTC. This encodes CSARDADRINEQFF.

The chain links TRBV20-1 to TRBJ2-1; D gene uncertain. This CDR3 contains 14 residues. The germline V gene encodes CDR1 DFQATT and CDR2 SNEGSKA (reference sequence). Trimming removed 3 bases at V and 3 bases at J, with 12 bases between. CDR3: CSASTSAHYNEQFF. The DNA for the CDR3 is TGCAGTGCTAGCACCAGCGCCCACTACAATGAGCAGTTCTTC.

The chain is built from TRBV5-1 and TRBJ2-5; 8 bases match TRBD1. CDR3 length: 14 residues. V shed 4 bases and J 2 bases; nucleotides not matched to a gene: 4. Per the germline V gene, CDR1 is SGHRS and CDR2 is YFSETQ. CDR3: CASSRTGRQETQYF. The CDR3 bases are TGCGCCAGCAGCAGGACAGGGCGGCAAGAGACCCAGTACTTC. Using reference TRBV5-1 and TRBJ2-5 for the parts outside the CDR3, the full variable domain is KAGVTQTPRYLIKTRGQQVTLSCSPISGHRSVSWYQQTPGQGLQFLFEYFSETQRNKGNFPGRFSGRQFSNSRSEMNVSTLELGDSALYLCASSRTGRQETQYFGPGTRLLVL.